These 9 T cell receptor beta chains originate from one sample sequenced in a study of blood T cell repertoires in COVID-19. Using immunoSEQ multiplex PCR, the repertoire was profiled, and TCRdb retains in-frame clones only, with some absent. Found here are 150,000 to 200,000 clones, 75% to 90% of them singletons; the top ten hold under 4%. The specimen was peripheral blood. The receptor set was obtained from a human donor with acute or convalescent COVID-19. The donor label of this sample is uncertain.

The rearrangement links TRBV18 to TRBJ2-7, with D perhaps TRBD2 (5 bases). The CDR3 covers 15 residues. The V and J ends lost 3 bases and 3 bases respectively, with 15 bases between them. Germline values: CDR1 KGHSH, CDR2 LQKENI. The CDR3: CASSPSGVKIYEQYF. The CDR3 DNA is TGTGCCAGCTCACCCTCCGGGGTGAAGATCTACGAGCAGTACTTC.

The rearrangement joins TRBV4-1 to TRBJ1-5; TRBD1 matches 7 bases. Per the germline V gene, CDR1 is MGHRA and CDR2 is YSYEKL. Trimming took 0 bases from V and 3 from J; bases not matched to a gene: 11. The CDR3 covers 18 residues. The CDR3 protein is CASSQDNVGQQANQPQHF. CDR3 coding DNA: TGCGCCAGCAGCCAAGATAACGTGGGACAGCAAGCCAATCAGCCCCAGCATTTT.

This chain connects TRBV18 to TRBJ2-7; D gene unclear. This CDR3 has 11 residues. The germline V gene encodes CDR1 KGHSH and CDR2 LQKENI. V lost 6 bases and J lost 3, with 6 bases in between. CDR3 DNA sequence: TGTGCCAGCTCCCCGGGCTACGAGCAGTACTTC. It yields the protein CASSPGYEQYF.

The CDR3 DNA is TGTGCCAGTAGTATTCCGGGACACCAGACTCAAAGCTACACCTTC. This gives the protein CASSIPGHQTQSYTF. The chain uses TRBV19 and TRBJ1-2; possible D gene TRBD1, 6 bases. This CDR3 comprises 15 residues. Germline V lookup: CDR1 LNHDA, CDR2 SQIVND (reference sequence). Trimming shortened V by 3 bases and J by 9 bases, and 20 bases separated the two germline ends. Complete variable domain (other parts from reference TRBV19 and TRBJ1-2): DGGITQSPKYLFRKEGQNVTLSCEQNLNHDAMYWYRQDPGQGLRLIYYSQIVNDFQKGDIAEGYSVSREKKESFPLTVTSAQKNPTAFYLCASSIPGHQTQSYTFGSGTRLTVV.

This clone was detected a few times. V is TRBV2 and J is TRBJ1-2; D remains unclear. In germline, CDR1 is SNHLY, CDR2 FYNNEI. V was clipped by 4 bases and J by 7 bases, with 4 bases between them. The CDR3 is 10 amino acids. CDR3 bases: TGTGCCAGCAGTGGAGGTGGCTACACCTTC. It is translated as CASSGGGYTF.

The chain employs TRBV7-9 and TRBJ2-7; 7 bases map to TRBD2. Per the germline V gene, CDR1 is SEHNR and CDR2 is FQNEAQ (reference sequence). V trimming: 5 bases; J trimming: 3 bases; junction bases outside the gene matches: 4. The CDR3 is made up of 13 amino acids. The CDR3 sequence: CASSPGLVYEQYF. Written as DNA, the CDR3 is TGTGCCAGCAGCCCCGGACTAGTCTACGAGCAGTACTTC.

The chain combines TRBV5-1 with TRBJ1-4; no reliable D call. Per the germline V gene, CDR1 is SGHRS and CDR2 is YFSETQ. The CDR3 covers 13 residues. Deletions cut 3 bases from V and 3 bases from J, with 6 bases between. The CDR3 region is CASSYGSNEKLFF. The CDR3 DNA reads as TGCGCCAGCAGCTACGGGTCTAATGAAAAACTGTTTTTT.

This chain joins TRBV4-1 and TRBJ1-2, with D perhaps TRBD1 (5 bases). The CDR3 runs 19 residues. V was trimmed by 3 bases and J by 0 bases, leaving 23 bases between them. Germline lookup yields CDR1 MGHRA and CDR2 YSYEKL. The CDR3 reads CASSHPLRRGASSNYGYTF. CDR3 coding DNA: TGCGCCAGCAGCCACCCCCTCCGGCGGGGCGCTTCGTCTAACTATGGCTACACCTTC.

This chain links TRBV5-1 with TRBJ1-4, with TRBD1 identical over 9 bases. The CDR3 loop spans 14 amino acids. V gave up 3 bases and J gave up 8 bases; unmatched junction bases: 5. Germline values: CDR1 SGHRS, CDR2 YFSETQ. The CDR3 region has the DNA TGCGCCAGCAGCTCAACAGGGGGCAAAGAAAAACTGTTTTTT. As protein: CASSSTGGKEKLFF.